This T cell receptor beta chain was sequenced in a study of siplizumab effects on memory and regulatory T cells. Study-wide results and caveats: Naive-or-memory phenotypes were unassignable for roughly 80-96% of proliferating CD4+ or CD8+ clones. Researchers could map only a minor fraction of alloreactive clones to unstimulated subsets.

Germline V gene lookup returns CDR1 SGHTA and CDR2 FQGNSA. The CDR3 extends over 13 amino acids. Trimming cost V 2 bases and J 5 bases, with 6 bases left between them. Sequenced by immunoSEQ multiplex PCR; TCRdb stores in-frame clones only, minus some. The sample has some 100,000 clones; approximately 92% are singletons. Comment on this clone: Its antigen remains unidentified.

The J gene is TRBJ1-4, the V gene TRBV7-2; D is unclear. The sample taken for sequencing was CD4+ T cells sorted from blood. The receptor was isolated from a human donor in good health. The CDR3 nucleotides read TGTGCCAGCAGCTTAACGCGGAATGAAAAACTGTTTTTT. Translating it yields CASSLTRNEKLFF.